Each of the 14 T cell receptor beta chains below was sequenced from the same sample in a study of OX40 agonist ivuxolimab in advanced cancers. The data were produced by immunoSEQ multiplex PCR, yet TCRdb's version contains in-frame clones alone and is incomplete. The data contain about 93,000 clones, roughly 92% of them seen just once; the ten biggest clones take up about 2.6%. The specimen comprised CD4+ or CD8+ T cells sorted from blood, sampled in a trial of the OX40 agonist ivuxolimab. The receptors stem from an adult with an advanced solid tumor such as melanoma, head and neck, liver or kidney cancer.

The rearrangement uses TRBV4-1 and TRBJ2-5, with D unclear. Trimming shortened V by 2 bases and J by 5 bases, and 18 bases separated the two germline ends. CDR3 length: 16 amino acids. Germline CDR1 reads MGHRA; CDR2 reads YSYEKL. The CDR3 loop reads CASSQIVTGLGETQYF. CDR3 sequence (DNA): TGCGCCAGCAGCCAAATCGTCACGGGTCTTGGGGAGACCCAGTACTTC.

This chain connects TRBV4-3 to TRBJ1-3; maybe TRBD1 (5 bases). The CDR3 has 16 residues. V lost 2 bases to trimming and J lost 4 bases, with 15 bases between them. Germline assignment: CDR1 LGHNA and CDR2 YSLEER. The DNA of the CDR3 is TGCGCCAGCAGCCAATCCAGTTGGGGGAAAGGAAACACCATATATTTT. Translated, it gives CASSQSSWGKGNTIYF.

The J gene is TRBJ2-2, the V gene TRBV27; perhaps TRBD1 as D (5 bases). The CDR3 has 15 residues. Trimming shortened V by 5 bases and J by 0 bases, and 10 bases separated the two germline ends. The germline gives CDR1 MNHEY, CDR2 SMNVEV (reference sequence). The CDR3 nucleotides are TGTGCCAGCAGTCCGGACAACCCGAACACCGGGGAGCTGTTTTTT. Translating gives CASSPDNPNTGELFF.

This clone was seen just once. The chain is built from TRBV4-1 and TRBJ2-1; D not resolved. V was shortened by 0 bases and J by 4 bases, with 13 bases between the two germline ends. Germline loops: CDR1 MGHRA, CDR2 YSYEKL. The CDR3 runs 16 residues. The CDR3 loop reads CASSQDRDSGYNEQFF. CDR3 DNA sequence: TGCGCCAGCAGCCAAGATAGGGATTCGGGTTACAATGAGCAGTTCTTC.

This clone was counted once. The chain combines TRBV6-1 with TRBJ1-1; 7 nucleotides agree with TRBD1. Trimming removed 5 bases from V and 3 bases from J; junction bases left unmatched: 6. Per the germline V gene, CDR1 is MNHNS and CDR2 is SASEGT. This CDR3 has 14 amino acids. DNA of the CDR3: TGTGCCAGCAGTTCCGGGACAGAGGACACTGAAGCTTTCTTT. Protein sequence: CASSSGTEDTEAFF.

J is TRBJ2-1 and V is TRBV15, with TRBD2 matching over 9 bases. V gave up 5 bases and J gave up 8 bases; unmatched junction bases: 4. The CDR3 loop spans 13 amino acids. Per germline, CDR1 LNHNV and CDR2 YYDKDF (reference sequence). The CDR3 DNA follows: TGTGCCACCAGCCTAGCGGGGAGGGATGAGCAGTTCTTC. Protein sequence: CATSLAGRDEQFF. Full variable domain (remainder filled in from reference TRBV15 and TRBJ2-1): DAMVIQNPRYQVTQFGKPVTLSCSQTLNHNVMYWYQQKSSQAPKLLFHYYDKDFNNEADTPDNFQSRRPNTSFCFLDIRSPGLGDTAMYLCATSLAGRDEQFFGPGTRLTVL.

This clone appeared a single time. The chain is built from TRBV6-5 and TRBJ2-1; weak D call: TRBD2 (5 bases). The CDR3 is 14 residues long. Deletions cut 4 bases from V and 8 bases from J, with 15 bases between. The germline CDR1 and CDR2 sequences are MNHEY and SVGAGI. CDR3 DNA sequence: TGTGCCAGCAGTTGGACGGGCGGGTTGGATGAGCAGTTCTTC. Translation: CASSWTGGLDEQFF.

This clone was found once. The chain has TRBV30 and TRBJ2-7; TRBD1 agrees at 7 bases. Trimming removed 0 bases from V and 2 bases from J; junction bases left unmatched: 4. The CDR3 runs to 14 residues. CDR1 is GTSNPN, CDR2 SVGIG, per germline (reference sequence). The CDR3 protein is CAWSVRQGAYEQYF. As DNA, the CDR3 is TGTGCCTGGAGTGTACGCCAGGGGGCCTACGAGCAGTACTTC.

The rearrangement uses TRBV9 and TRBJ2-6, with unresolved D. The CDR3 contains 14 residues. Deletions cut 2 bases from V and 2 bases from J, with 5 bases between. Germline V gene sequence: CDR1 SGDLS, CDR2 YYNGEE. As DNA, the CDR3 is TGTGCCAGCAGCGTCAGCGCTGGGGCCAACGTCCTGACTTTC. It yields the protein CASSVSAGANVLTF.

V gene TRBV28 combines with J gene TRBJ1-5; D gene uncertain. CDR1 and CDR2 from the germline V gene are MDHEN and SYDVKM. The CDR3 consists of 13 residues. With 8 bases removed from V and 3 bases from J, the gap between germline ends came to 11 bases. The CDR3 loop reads CASAATYNQPQHF. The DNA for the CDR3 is TGTGCCAGCGCCGCAACCTACAATCAGCCCCAGCATTTT.

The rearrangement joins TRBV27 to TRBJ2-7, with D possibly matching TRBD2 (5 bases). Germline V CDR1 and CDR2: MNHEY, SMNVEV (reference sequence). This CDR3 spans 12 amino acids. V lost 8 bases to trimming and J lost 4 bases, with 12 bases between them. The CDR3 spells CASGSLAYEQYF. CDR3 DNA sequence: TGTGCCAGCGGGTCTCTAGCTTACGAGCAGTACTTC.

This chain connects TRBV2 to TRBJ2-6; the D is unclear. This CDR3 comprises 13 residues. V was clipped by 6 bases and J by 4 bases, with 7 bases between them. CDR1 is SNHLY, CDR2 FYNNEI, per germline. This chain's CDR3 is CASRGSGANVLTF. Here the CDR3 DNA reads TGTGCCAGCAGAGGGTCAGGGGCCAACGTCCTGACTTTC.

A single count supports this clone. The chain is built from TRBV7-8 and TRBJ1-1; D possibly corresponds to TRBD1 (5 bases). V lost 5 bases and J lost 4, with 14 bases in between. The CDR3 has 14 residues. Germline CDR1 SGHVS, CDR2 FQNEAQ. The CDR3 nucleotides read TGTGCCAGCAGCCCTCTTCGGGGGGTCACTGAAGCTTTCTTT. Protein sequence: CASSPLRGVTEAFF.

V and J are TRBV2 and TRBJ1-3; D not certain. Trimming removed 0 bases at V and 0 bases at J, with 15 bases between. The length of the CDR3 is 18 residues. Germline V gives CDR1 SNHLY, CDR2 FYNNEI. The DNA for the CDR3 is TGTGCCAGCAGTGAAGCGCTTCGTGAGGTTAACTCTGGAAACACCATATATTTT. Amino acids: CASSEALREVNSGNTIYF.